These 5 T cell receptor beta chains were sequenced from one sample in a study of blood T cells in healthy people across ages. A sample-barcoded 5' primer and a J-beta primer mix were used in a second PCR of roughly 7 to 12 cycles. TCRdb re-called the 5' RACE reads with MiXCR, one entry per CDR3 protein. The sample lists approximately 1.5 million distinct CDR3 sequences, roughly two fifths occurring once. Specimen: blood. These receptors were collected from a woman aged 18-30 years in good health.

V and J are TRBV7-9 and TRBJ1-5; the D gene is possibly TRBD1 (5 bases). Trimming stripped 2 bases from V and 5 bases from J, with 13 bases between. The CDR3 has 15 amino acids. Per germline, CDR1 SEHNR and CDR2 FQNEAQ (reference sequence). CDR3 coding DNA: TGTGCCAGCAGCTTACATCCGGGGGGTGATCAGCCCCAGCATTTT. It translates to CASSLHPGGDQPQHF.

In this sample, this clonotype turned up a few times. The chain has TRBV7-9 and TRBJ2-5; 7 nucleotides line up with TRBD1. This CDR3 contains 13 residues. CDR1 and CDR2 (germline): SEHNR, FQNEAQ (reference sequence). V gave up 4 bases and J gave up 5 bases; unmatched junction bases: 4. CDR3 in DNA: TGTGCCAGCAGCTCGGGACAGCTCGAGACCCAGTACTTC. Its translation is CASSSGQLETQYF.

This chain connects TRBV15 to TRBJ2-1; no clear D gene. Germline values: CDR1 LNHNV, CDR2 YYDKDF (reference sequence). Between the trimmed V and J ends, which lost 5 bases and 10 bases, there was a span of 27 bases. The CDR3 totals 17 residues. The DNA for the CDR3 is TGTGCCACCAGCCACCAAAGAAATCATCGGATCCTCTACGAGCAGTTCTTC. Protein: CATSHQRNHRILYEQFF.

The rearrangement uses TRBV28 and TRBJ2-1, with a weak D call TRBD2 (6 bases). The germline CDR1 and CDR2 sequences are MDHEN and SYDVKM. The CDR3 sequence is 14 residues long. V lost 2 bases and J 5 bases, leaving 10 bases between the germline ends. The CDR3 protein is CASSLAASDNEQFF. CDR3 nucleotide sequence: TGTGCCAGCAGTTTAGCGGCTAGCGACAATGAGCAGTTCTTC.

The CDR3 nucleotides are TGTGCCAGCAGCCCCCATGGTGCAGATACGCAGTATTTT. Translation: CASSPHGADTQYF. The rearrangement links TRBV4-2 to TRBJ2-3; D gene ambiguous. Trimming took off 4 bases at V and 4 bases at J, with 9 bases between the two ends. The CDR3 length is 13 residues. Germline CDR1 and CDR2: LGHNA and YNFKEQ.